Many counts were recorded for the clone carrying this T cell receptor (beta chain). Its antigen is not identified. The CDR3 is made up of 15 amino acids. V shed 4 bases and J shed 3 bases, with 16 bases lying between them. Germline CDR1 ENHRY, CDR2 SYGVKD. The data are from a study of breast tumors, draining lymph nodes, adjacent tissues. General observations from the study: Data only fit, rather than demonstrated, lymph node origin of most tumor T cells. Tumor and nontumor repertoires were significantly more similar in luminal-like than in basal-like breast cancer. Compared with lymph nodes, tumors were less diverse; compared with nontumor tissue, more.

A single record per CDR3 protein comes from TCRdb applying MiXCR to the multiplex PCR reads. The sample holds approximately 37,000 distinct CDR3 sequences, roughly 32% seen once. The rearrangement uses TRBV10-3 and TRBJ2-7; D gene uncertain. The source material was breast tumor tissue. The clonotype originates from a female donor with breast cancer. Some clones in this sample may be carry-over from other donors' samples. The CDR3 sequence is CAISGSRGIGYEQYF. CDR3 DNA sequence: TGTGCCATCAGTGGGTCGCGAGGTATAGGCTACGAGCAGTACTTC.